Below, 6 T cell receptor beta chains from the same sample are listed, as sequenced in a study of tumor-infiltrating lymphocytes in localized non-small cell lung cancer. Some clones are missing from TCRdb's copy, which holds only in-frame ones; the method was immunoSEQ multiplex PCR. The table records some 13,000 clones, around two thirds of them present only once. The sample taken for sequencing was uninvolved lung tissue not adjacent to the tumor. These receptor sequences come from a human donor with non-small cell lung cancer.

The V and J genes are TRBV5-8 and TRBJ1-2; 10 positions match TRBD1. Germline CDR1 and CDR2: SGHTS and YDEGEE. This CDR3 is 15 amino acids long. Trimming at V came to 3 bases and at J to 6 bases, leaving 8 bases not matched to a gene. As DNA, the CDR3 is TGTGCCAGCAGCTCGGGACAGGGGTGGCGAAATGGCTACACCTTC. Translated: CASSSGQGWRNGYTF. Drawing the rest from reference TRBV5-8 and TRBJ1-2, the complete variable domain is EAGVTQSPTHLIKTRGQQATLRCSPISGHTSVYWYQQALGLGLQFLLWYDEGEERNRGNFPPRFSGRQFPNYSSELNVNALELEDSALYLCASSSGQGWRNGYTFGSGTRLTVV.

This clone is medium-sized (0.01 to 0.1%) by share. The genes are TRBV4-1 and TRBJ2-6; TRBD2 aligns across 10 bases. Losses at the gene ends were 3 bases for V and 0 bases for J; bases not matched to a gene: 8. This CDR3 contains 19 residues. Germline V lookup: CDR1 MGHRA, CDR2 YSYEKL. CDR3 region: CASSHIGLADLSGANVLTF. The DNA for the CDR3 is TGCGCCAGCAGCCACATAGGACTAGCGGACCTCTCTGGGGCCAACGTCCTGACTTTC.

This clone occurred once. This chain uses TRBV7-2 with TRBJ1-2, with D unresolved. The CDR3 has 15 amino acids. CDR1 is SGHTA and CDR2 is FQGNSA in the germline V gene. V was pared by 5 bases and J by 6 bases, with 19 bases between. For the CDR3, the DNA is TGTGCCAGCAGCCCAAGGGCCTCCGTAGGAGATGGCTACACCTTC. Translating gives CASSPRASVGDGYTF. Complete variable domain (other parts from reference TRBV7-2 and TRBJ1-2): GAGVSQSPSNKVTEKGKDVELRCDPISGHTALYWYRQSLGQGLEFLIYFQGNSAPDKSGLPSDRFSAERTGGSVSTLTIQRTQQEDSAVYLCASSPRASVGDGYTFGSGTRLTVV.

The chain uses TRBV4-3 and TRBJ2-3; D is undetermined. The CDR3 contains 15 residues. CDR1 and CDR2 (germline): LGHNA, YSLEER. Trimming took 1 base from V and 4 from J, leaving 12 bases between them. Here the CDR3 DNA reads TGCGCCAGCAGCCAAGTTGTTAGCAAGGCAGATACGCAGTATTTT. As protein: CASSQVVSKADTQYF.

The J gene is TRBJ2-7, the V gene TRBV10-3, with D possibly TRBD2 on 5 matching bases. The ends were cut back, 2 bases at V and 2 bases at J, with 7 bases in the middle. This CDR3 comprises 13 residues. The V gene's germline CDR1 is ENHRY and CDR2 SYGVKD. The DNA for the CDR3 is TGTGCCATCAGTGAGGGGGAGACCTACGAGCAGTACGTC. Its protein product is CAISEGETYEQYV.

V and J are TRBV28 and TRBJ1-2; no definite D call. V lost 6 bases, J lost 8 bases, and 16 bases lay in between. The germline CDR1 and CDR2 sequences are MDHEN and SYDVKM. The CDR3 totals 13 residues. The CDR3 loop reads CASSPRPNAGYTF. For the CDR3, the DNA is TGTGCCAGCAGCCCCCGACCCAATGCCGGCTACACCTTC.